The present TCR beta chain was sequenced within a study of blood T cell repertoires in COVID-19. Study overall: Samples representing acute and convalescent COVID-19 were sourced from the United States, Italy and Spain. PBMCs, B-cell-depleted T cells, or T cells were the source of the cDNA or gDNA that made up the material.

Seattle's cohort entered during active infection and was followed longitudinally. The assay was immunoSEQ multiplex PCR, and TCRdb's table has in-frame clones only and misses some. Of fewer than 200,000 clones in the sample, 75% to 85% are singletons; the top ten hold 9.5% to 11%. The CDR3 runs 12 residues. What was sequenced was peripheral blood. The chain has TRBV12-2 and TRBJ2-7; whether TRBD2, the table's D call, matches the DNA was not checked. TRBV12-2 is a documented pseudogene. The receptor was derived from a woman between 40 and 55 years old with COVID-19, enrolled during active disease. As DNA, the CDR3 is TGTGCAAGTCGCTTCGGGGGTTACGAGCAGTACGTC. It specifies CASRFGGYEQYV.